This T cell receptor beta chain was obtained from a study of blood T cell repertoires in COVID-19. The CDR3 has 15 residues. Germline CDR1 and CDR2: LNHDA and SQIVND (reference sequence). Losses at the gene ends were 3 bases for V and 1 base for J; bases not matched to a gene: 1. Clones were read by immunoSEQ multiplex PCR, and TCRdb kept only the in-frame ones, dropping some. The table records some 30,000 clones, about 85% of them present only once. The sequence derives from a man aged 50 or older with active or convalescent COVID-19. The sequenced material came from peripheral blood. The V and J genes are TRBV19 and TRBJ2-1, with 9 nucleotides matching TRBD1. This CDR3 reads CASSIGTGSYNEQFF. Written as DNA, the CDR3 is TGTGCCAGTAGTATCGGGACAGGGTCCTACAATGAGCAGTTCTTC.